What follows is one TCR beta chain and its context. Which antigen it targets is not known. Qualities for individual bases were not recorded, and no much larger clone is one base off. This sample is part of a study of T-cell reconstitution after alpha-beta-depleted transplantation in children (dated by TCRdb to about 2016). As for the study more broadly: Using TCR repertoire profiling, the study followed T-cell immune reconstitution in a quantitative way in children after TCRalphabeta/CD19-depleted allogeneic hematopoietic cell transplantation.

To prepare the library, PCR was applied. Instrument used: Illumina HiSeq 2500. TCR libraries were prepared with molecular barcoding, using unique molecular identifiers to normalize TCRbeta repertoire quantification. TCRdb itself trimmed the public reads at Q25 with fastp, ran MiXCR and retained productive beta chains. Records with the same CDR3 protein are collapsed into one entry carrying the most frequent genes and DNA. A total of around 670,000 distinct CDR3 sequences appear in this sample, about an eighth of them only once. The ten largest clones take up 0.79% of the sample. The sample's treatment or condition, from its label and the paper: allogeneic hematopoietic cell transplantation with graft depleted of TCRalphabeta T cells and CD19 B cells. Transplant recipients were children who received TCRalphabeta/CD19-depleted allogeneic hematopoietic cell grafts. The investigation overall reported the following: Over the following months the frequencies of hyperexpanded clones went down, and after one year T-cell counts and TCRbeta diversity were mostly credited to newly produced T cells. In some patients, high TCRbeta diversity at day 60 was attributed to recipient T cells and intrathymic progenitors that had survived conditioning. The apparently early alphabetaT-cell count recovery about two months after transplant was reportedly dependent on only several hundred rapidly expanded clones derived from non-depleted graft cells.

The material sequenced was PBMCs, taken before TCRalphabeta/CD19-depleted stem cell transplant. The TCR was taken from a girl aged 2 to 10 with congenital amegakaryocytic thrombocytopenia, due to receive a stem cell transplant.

The DNA sequence is as follows: TGTGCCAGCAGCAATCGCCAAGGGGCCTGGACTGAAGCTTTCTTT. This yields the protein CASSNRQGAWTEAFF. The sequence is built from TRBV5-4 and TRBJ1-1; tentative D gene TRBD1, with 5 bases matching. The germline V gene (reference sequence) gives CDR1 as SGHNT and CDR2 as YYREEE. Counted from cysteine to phenylalanine, this CDR3 has 15 amino acids. Of the read, only the CDR3 DNA is kept; its 45 bases are in frame from base 1. Relative to germline, V is 4 bases shorter and J is 5 bases shorter, with 18 bases between their ends.